This entry lists 17 T cell receptor beta chains sequenced from one sample in a study of T cell responses to AZD1222 COVID-19 vaccine (dated by TCRdb to the early 2020s). The library came from the immunoSEQ multiplex PCR assay. Not all clones reach the TCRdb copy of this immuneACCESS table, which keeps in-frame sequences only. Checked studies attribute under half of the gap to unresolved V genes and leave the rest unexplained. In this sample the table shows hundreds of thousands of clones, approximately 94% of which occur a single time. 0.9% to 1.1% of the sample comes from the top ten. According to the study, the label for this sample's time point signals: baseline before first vaccination. In the paper's terms, the treatment or condition label means: meningococcal conjugate vaccine given as trial control. The sample consisted of peripheral blood, taken on day 0 of MenACWY control vaccination. The receptors were gathered from an adult in good health.

This chain uses TRBV28 with TRBJ1-2; weak D call: TRBD1 (5 bases). Germline lookup yields CDR1 MDHEN and CDR2 SYDVKM. The V gene lost 5 bases and the J gene lost 4 bases, with 20 bases spanning the gap. The CDR3 has 16 residues. CDR3 DNA sequence: TGTGCCAGCAGTCCACCGGGACGATCGGTTGGCTATGGCTACACCTTC. Protein sequence: CASSPPGRSVGYGYTF.

V and J are TRBV7-3 and TRBJ2-3, with 7 bases identical to TRBD2. The CDR3 runs 14 residues. V dropped 5 bases and J dropped 3; count of bases not matched to a gene: 5. From germline, CDR1 is SGHTA and CDR2 FQGTGA. CDR3 coding DNA: TGTGCCAGCAGCCCCTCAGCGGGGACAGATACGCAGTATTTT. Translating it yields CASSPSAGTDTQYF.

V is TRBV3-1 (or the pseudogene TRBV3-2) and J is TRBJ1-3; a weak D match, TRBD1 (5 bases). The V gene lost 3 bases and the J gene lost 2 bases, with 11 bases spanning the gap. Germline lookup yields CDR1 LGHDT and CDR2 YNNKEL (reference sequence). This CDR3 comprises 15 residues. CDR3: CASSHAGGTGNTIYF. DNA of the CDR3: TGTGCCAGCAGCCACGCGGGGGGAACTGGAAACACCATATATTTT.

This chain links TRBV6-1 with TRBJ1-1; 7 bases agree with TRBD1. This CDR3 has 16 residues. Trimming cost V 2 bases and J 4 bases; bases outside gene matches: 10. Germline values: CDR1 MNHNS, CDR2 SASEGT. CDR3 nucleotide sequence: TGTGCCAGCAGTGAAACGGTACAGGGGCTGGGCACTGAAGCTTTCTTT. Translating it yields CASSETVQGLGTEAFF.

This rearrangement joins TRBV21-1 to TRBJ2-7; the table gives TRBD1 as D, unverified against the DNA. TRBV21-1 counts as a pseudogene. The CDR3 consists of 14 residues. The CDR3 sequence is CASSKASGSYEQYF. In DNA, the CDR3 is TGTGCCAGCAGCAAAGCGTCAGGGTCCTACGAGCAGTACTTC.

The gene calls are TRBV28 and TRBJ1-6; no firm D call. Between the trimmed V and J ends, which lost 2 bases and 10 bases, there was a span of 12 bases. There are 14 residues in the CDR3. CDR1 is MDHEN and CDR2 is SYDVKM in the germline V gene. In DNA, the CDR3 is TGTGCCAGCAGTTTACGAGGTGCACGCTCACCCCTCCACTTT. Protein: CASSLRGARSPLHF. Variable domain in full (rest from reference TRBV28 and TRBJ1-6): DVKVTQSSRYLVKRTGEKVFLECVQDMDHENMFWYRQDPGLGLRLIYFSYDVKMKEKGDIPEGYSVSREKKERFSLILESASTNQTSMYLCASSLRGARSPLHFGNGTRLTVT.

The chain uses TRBV13 and TRBJ2-7; D call uncertain. Trimming left V 5 bases short and J 3 bases short, with 11 bases between. Germline loops: CDR1 PRHDT, CDR2 FYEKMQ (reference sequence). The CDR3 is 13 residues long. CDR3 sequence (DNA): TGTGCCAGCAGCGACTGGACCGGCTACGAGCAGTACTTC. Translating gives CASSDWTGYEQYF.

The genes are TRBV5-1 and TRBJ2-5; a possible D gene is TRBD2 (5 bases). V lost 1 base and J lost 3, with 7 bases in between. CDR3 size: 13 residues. The germline V gene encodes CDR1 SGHRS and CDR2 YFSETQ. CDR3 region: CASSLMGEETQYF. The CDR3 nucleotides are TGCGCCAGCAGCTTGATGGGAGAAGAGACCCAGTACTTC.

V usage is TRBV5-5 and J usage is TRBJ1-1; TRBD1 might be the D (5 bases). Trimming shortened V by 4 bases and J by 4 bases, and 11 bases separated the two germline ends. Germline V gene data show CDR1 as SGHKS and CDR2 as YYEKEE (reference sequence). The CDR3 has 13 amino acids. Here the CDR3 DNA reads TGTGCCAGCAGCCAACAGGAGGGCACTGAAGCTTTCTTT. Its protein is CASSQQEGTEAFF.

This sequence joins TRBV4-3 and TRBJ1-6; tentatively, D is TRBD1 (6 bases). V was pared by 4 bases and J by 5 bases, with 15 bases between. In germline, CDR1 is LGHNA, CDR2 YSLEER. The CDR3 runs to 16 residues. DNA for the CDR3: TGCGCCAGCAGCCGCCTAACAGGGATGAATAATTCACCCCTCCACTTT. It specifies CASSRLTGMNNSPLHF.

The chain has TRBV5-4 and TRBJ1-6; 11 positions agree with TRBD1. Germline V gene data show CDR1 as SGHNT and CDR2 as YYREEE (reference sequence). V shed 2 bases and J 9 bases; nucleotides not matched to a gene: 7. The CDR3 runs 16 residues. CDR3 nucleotide sequence: TGTGCCAGCAGCTTAAAGGGACAGGGGGAACTTTCACCCCTCCACTTT. This encodes CASSLKGQGELSPLHF. The full variable domain, its missing parts supplied by reference TRBV5-4 and TRBJ1-6, is ETGVTQSPTHLIKTRGQQVTLRCSSQSGHNTVSWYQQALGQGPQFIFQYYREEENGRGNFPPRFSGLQFPNYSSELNVNALELDDSALYLCASSLKGQGELSPLHFGNGTRLTVT.

The chain links TRBV30 to TRBJ2-3; D is possibly TRBD1 or TRBD2 (7 bases each). Trimming took off 2 bases at V and 5 bases at J, with 20 bases between the two ends. The CDR3 is made up of 16 amino acids. The germline V gene has CDR1 GTSNPN and CDR2 SVGIG (reference sequence). This CDR3 is CAWSHGSGTVGDTQYF. CDR3 coding DNA: TGTGCCTGGAGTCACGGCAGCGGGACAGTGGGAGATACGCAGTATTTT.

The V gene is TRBV3-1 (or the pseudogene TRBV3-2), the J gene TRBJ1-4, with 8 bases identical to TRBD1. V was pared by 1 base and J by 4 bases, with 8 bases of the junction left unmatched. The CDR3 totals 17 residues. Germline V gene sequence: CDR1 LGHDT, CDR2 YNNKEL (reference sequence). CDR3 in DNA: TGTGCCAGCAGCCAAGCCGAACAGGGGGACTTTAATGAAAAACTGTTTTTT. This gives the protein CASSQAEQGDFNEKLFF.

The DNA for the CDR3 is TGTGCCAGTAAAAGTGTAGGGCTACAGGGGAACACTGAAGCTTTCTTT. It translates to CASKSVGLQGNTEAFF. V is TRBV19 and J is TRBJ1-1; maybe TRBD1 (6 bases). Germline V gene data show CDR1 as LNHDA and CDR2 as SQIVND (reference sequence). The V end was cut by 7 bases, the J end by 1 base, with 19 bases between. The CDR3 contains 16 residues.

The rearrangement joins TRBV19 to TRBJ2-1; the D call may be TRBD1 or TRBD2 (5 bases each). Germline CDR1 and CDR2: LNHDA and SQIVND (reference sequence). The CDR3 is 16 amino acids. V shed 3 bases and J shed 7 bases, with 19 bases lying between them. CDR3 coding DNA: TGTGCCAGTAGTATGAGGTCCGGGACGGGTACGAATGAGCAGTTCTTC. Amino acid sequence: CASSMRSGTGTNEQFF.

The genes are TRBV28 and TRBJ1-5, with 8 bases that match TRBD1. This CDR3 has 15 residues. With V trimmed by 6 bases and J by 2 bases, 6 bases remained unmatched. CDR1 is MDHEN and CDR2 is SYDVKM in the germline V gene. The CDR3 DNA is TGTGCCAGCAGCACGACAGGGGCGGGCAATCAGCCCCAGCATTTT. This translates into CASSTTGAGNQPQHF. The whole variable domain, filled in from reference TRBV28 and TRBJ1-5, reads DVKVTQSSRYLVKRTGEKVFLECVQDMDHENMFWYRQDPGLGLRLIYFSYDVKMKEKGDIPEGYSVSREKKERFSLILESASTNQTSMYLCASSTTGAGNQPQHFGDGTRLSIL.

This rearrangement joins TRBV29-1 to TRBJ2-7; perhaps TRBD2 as D (6 bases). The CDR3 extends over 13 amino acids. Trimming removed 4 bases at V and 2 bases at J, with 12 bases between. Germline assignment: CDR1 SQVTM and CDR2 ANQGSEA. The CDR3 sequence is CSVGDGGPYEQYF. The CDR3, as DNA: TGCAGCGTTGGGGACGGGGGACCCTACGAGCAGTACTTC.